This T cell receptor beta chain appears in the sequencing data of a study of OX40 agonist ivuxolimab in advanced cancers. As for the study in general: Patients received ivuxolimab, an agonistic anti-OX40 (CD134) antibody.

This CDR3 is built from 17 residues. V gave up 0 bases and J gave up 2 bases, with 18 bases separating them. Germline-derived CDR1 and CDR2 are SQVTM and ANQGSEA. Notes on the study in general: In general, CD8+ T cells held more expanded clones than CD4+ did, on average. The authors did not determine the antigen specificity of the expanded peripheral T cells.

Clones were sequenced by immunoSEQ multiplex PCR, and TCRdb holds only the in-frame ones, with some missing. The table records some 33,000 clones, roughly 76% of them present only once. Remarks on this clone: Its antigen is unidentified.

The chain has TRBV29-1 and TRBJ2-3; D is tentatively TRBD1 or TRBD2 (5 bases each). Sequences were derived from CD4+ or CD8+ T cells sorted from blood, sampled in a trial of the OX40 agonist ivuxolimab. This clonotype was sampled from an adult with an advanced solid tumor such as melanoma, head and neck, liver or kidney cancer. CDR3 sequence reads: CSVEDLGTATYTDTQYF. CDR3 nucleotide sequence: TGCAGCGTTGAAGATCTCGGGACCGCCACCTACACAGATACGCAGTATTTT.